The 30 T cell receptor beta chains presented below share a single source sample, sequenced in a study of T cells after yellow fever vaccination. TCRdb reanalysed the 5' RACE reads using MiXCR and keeps one entry per CDR3 protein. Altogether about 160,000 distinct CDR3 sequences are present, about 7% being singletons, with the ten largest covering more than 2%. Sequencing used CD4+ T cells sorted from PBMCs, obtained less than 6 days after the first yellow fever vaccination. The receptors were sampled from a man aged 18 to 30 who received the YFV17D yellow fever vaccine.

The CDR3 sequence: CASSLDPIQGARQETQYF. In DNA, the CDR3 is TGTGCCAGCAGCTTAGATCCAATCCAGGGGGCGCGACAGGAGACCCAGTACTTC. This chain joins TRBV11-2 and TRBJ2-5; 8 positions match TRBD1. This CDR3 is built from 18 residues. The germline CDR1 and CDR2 sequences are SGHAT and FQNNGV. V was clipped by 0 bases and J by 5 bases; unmatched bases: 14. Combining the CDR3 with reference TRBV11-2 and TRBJ2-5 gives the whole variable domain EAGVAQSPRYKIIEKRQSVAFWCNPISGHATLYWYQQILGQGPKLLIQFQNNGVVDDSQLPKDRFSAERLKGVDSTLKIQPAKLEDSAVYLCASSLDPIQGARQETQYFGPGTRLLVL.

The rearrangement uses TRBV5-1 and TRBJ2-6; D ambiguous. CDR3 size: 14 residues. Trimming pared 9 bases from V and 9 bases from J, leaving 19 bases between. Germline V CDR1 and CDR2: SGHRS, YFSETQ. This chain's CDR3 is CATFWQNPRNVLTF. CDR3 nucleotides: TGCGCCACCTTCTGGCAGAACCCCCGCAACGTCCTGACTTTC.

This clonotype was counted many times. This rearrangement joins TRBV7-2 to TRBJ1-5; TRBD1 might be the D (6 bases). CDR1 and CDR2 (germline): SGHTA, FQGNSA. This CDR3 is built from 14 residues. Trimming removed 1 base at V and 4 bases at J, with 8 bases between. The CDR3 loop reads CASSLETGNQPQHF. For the CDR3, the DNA is TGTGCCAGCAGCTTAGAAACAGGGAATCAGCCCCAGCATTTT.

V is TRBV9 and J is TRBJ2-1; D is possibly TRBD2 (6 bases). The CDR3 totals 16 residues. V lost 3 bases and J 1 base, leaving 14 bases between the germline ends. The germline gives CDR1 SGDLS, CDR2 YYNGEE. This CDR3 is CASSALWGTSYNEQFF. The CDR3 DNA reads as TGTGCCAGCAGCGCCCTTTGGGGGACTTCCTACAATGAGCAGTTCTTC.

This clonotype has at least ten counts. The chain couples TRBV12-3 or TRBV12-4 to TRBJ2-7, with D tentatively TRBD1 or TRBD2 (5 bases each). V shed 8 bases and J shed 2 bases, with 16 bases lying between them. The CDR3 consists of 14 residues. CDR3 amino acids: CASAGTLGAYEQYF. The CDR3 DNA sequence: TGTGCCAGCGCCGGGACCCTGGGGGCCTACGAGCAGTACTTC.

V gene TRBV7-2 combines with J gene TRBJ2-1; D might be TRBD1 (6 bases). Germline V gene data show CDR1 as SGHTA and CDR2 as FQGNSA. V was shortened by 6 bases and J by 5 bases, with 17 bases between the two germline ends. CDR3 length equals 15 residues. This CDR3 is CASRKDSNFDNEQFF. The CDR3 DNA reads as TGTGCCAGCAGAAAGGACAGTAACTTTGACAATGAGCAGTTCTTC.

This clonotype was seen many times. The chain recombines TRBV29-1 with TRBJ2-3, with 12 bases aligning to TRBD2. There are 14 residues in the CDR3. J was trimmed by 2 bases and V by 8 bases; bases with no gene match: 5. CDR1 is SQVTM and CDR2 is ANQGSEA in the germline V gene. Written as DNA, the CDR3 is TGCAGCTCGCGACTAGCGGGGGCCACAGATACGCAGTATTTT. As protein: CSSRLAGATDTQYF.

This clonotype was recorded many times. The CDR3 sequence: CASSRTRSGANVLTF. The CDR3 region has the DNA TGTGCCAGCAGTCGGACTAGAAGTGGGGCCAACGTCCTGACTTTC. The genes are TRBV6-2 or TRBV6-3 and TRBJ2-6; 7 positions match TRBD2. Germline-derived CDR1 and CDR2 are MNHEY and SVGEGT. The V and J ends lost 5 bases and 3 bases, in that order; junction bases with no gene match: 4. This CDR3 comprises 15 residues.

This clonotype was detected many times. This rearrangement joins TRBV18 to TRBJ2-7; D is uncertain. Per germline, CDR1 KGHSH and CDR2 LQKENI. Deletions cut 0 bases from V and 4 bases from J, with 19 bases between. CDR3 size: 17 residues. CDR3: CASSPPGSTPPDYEQYF. In DNA, the CDR3 is TGTGCCAGCTCACCACCGGGTTCTACCCCTCCTGATTACGAGCAGTACTTC.

This clonotype occurred a few times. The J gene is TRBJ1-5, the V gene TRBV5-1, with 8 bases fitting TRBD1. CDR3 size: 17 residues. CDR1 and CDR2 (germline): SGHRS, YFSETQ. The J segment lost 0 bases and the V segment lost 3 bases, leaving 8 bases of the junction unmatched. CDR3 nucleotide sequence: TGCGCCAGCAGCTGGCGGACAGGGAACTATAGCAATCAGCCCCAGCATTTT. Translated: CASSWRTGNYSNQPQHF.

The chain couples TRBV20-1 to TRBJ1-4; TRBD1 matches 10 bases. The CDR3 is 13 residues long. With V trimmed by 7 bases and J by 7 bases, 6 bases remained unmatched. Per the germline V gene, CDR1 is DFQATT and CDR2 is SNEGSKA (reference sequence). As DNA, the CDR3 is TGCAGTGTGTGGGGGACAGGGGTTGAAAAACTGTTTTTT. It specifies CSVWGTGVEKLFF.

This clonotype was recorded at least ten times. V and J are TRBV5-1 and TRBJ2-2; the D gene is possibly TRBD1 (6 bases). CDR3 length: 15 amino acids. Germline CDR1 is SGHRS and CDR2 is YFSETQ. Trimming shortened V by 5 bases and J by 0 bases, and 11 bases separated the two germline ends. The CDR3 spells CASRYRTANTGELFF. The CDR3 DNA reads as TGCGCCAGCAGGTACAGGACAGCGAACACCGGGGAGCTGTTTTTT.

This clonotype appeared many times. The chain has TRBV5-6 and TRBJ2-5; 7 bases match TRBD1. CDR1 SGHDT and CDR2 YYEEEE come from the germline V gene. The V gene end was trimmed by 3 bases and the J gene end by 1 base; junction bases not matched to a gene: 12. This CDR3 contains 17 residues. The CDR3 sequence is CASSSGQRRTFQETQYF. DNA of the CDR3: TGTGCCAGCAGCTCGGGACAGCGTAGGACCTTCCAAGAGACCCAGTACTTC.

The CDR3 sequence is CASSSRPVDTQYF. The CDR3 DNA reads TGTGCCAGCAGTTCCCGACCAGTAGATACGCAGTATTTT. The chain has TRBV6-5 and TRBJ2-3; no firm D call. Germline CDR1 is MNHEY and CDR2 is SVGAGI. V was cut by 4 bases and J by 5 bases, with 10 bases left in between. The CDR3 extends over 13 amino acids.

This clonotype has more than one count but fewer than ten. One junction end does not reproduce the germline sequence, and a read error may be involved. The chain couples TRBV3-1 to TRBJ2-5; D call uncertain. The germline V gene encodes CDR1 LGHDT and CDR2 YNNKEL (reference sequence). The CDR3 is 15 residues long. CDR3 loop: CASCQDPSSQETQYF. CDR3 DNA: TGTGCCAGCTGCCAAGATCCGTCATCCCAAGAGACCCAGTACTTC.

This clonotype was observed a few times. CDR3 region: CASSEIQAATNEKLFF. DNA of the CDR3: TGTGCCAGCAGTGAGATCCAGGCTGCGACTAATGAAAAACTGTTTTTT. The chain employs TRBV25-1 and TRBJ1-4, with no clear D. Deletions cut 3 bases from V and 2 bases from J, with 13 bases between. The CDR3 is 16 residues long. Germline assignment: CDR1 MGHDK and CDR2 SYGVNS.

The chain couples TRBV5-1 to TRBJ2-3, with D tentatively TRBD1 or TRBD2 (6 bases each). V lost 1 base and J 0 bases, leaving 15 bases between the germline ends. CDR1 and CDR2 from the germline V gene are SGHRS and YFSETQ. This CDR3 comprises 17 residues. In nucleotides, the CDR3 is TGCGCCAGCAGCTTGATCGGGGGCCCTATTAGCACAGATACGCAGTATTTT. Its protein product is CASSLIGGPISTDTQYF.

This chain connects TRBV4-2 to TRBJ2-6; TRBD1 matches at 8 bases. Germline-derived CDR1 and CDR2 are LGHNA and YNFKEQ. The CDR3 consists of 20 residues. V lost 1 base and J lost 3; bases outside the gene matches: 14. CDR3 DNA: TGTGCCAGCAGCCAAGCGGGGACAGGTGGAATGTCTAGTGGGGCCAACGTCCTGACTTTC. Its translation: CASSQAGTGGMSSGANVLTF.

This clonotype was counted at least ten times. This sequence joins TRBV7-3 and TRBJ2-1, with D unclear. The CDR3 sequence is 13 residues long. Germline V gene lookup returns CDR1 SGHTA and CDR2 FQGTGA. The V end was cut by 3 bases, the J end by 2 bases, with 5 bases between. CDR3 sequence: CASSFDTYNEQFF. The DNA for the CDR3 is TGTGCCAGCAGCTTTGACACCTACAATGAGCAGTTCTTC.

This clonotype has ten or more counts. The chain carries TRBV12-3 or TRBV12-4 and TRBJ1-2, with 7 bases identical to TRBD1. Germline trimming cut 6 bases from V and 4 bases from J; bases unmatched to any gene: 8. CDR3 size: 14 residues. The CDR3 coding sequence is TGTGCCAGCAGGCAAGGGGGCCGGGGCTATGGCTACACCTTC. This encodes CASRQGGRGYGYTF.

This clonotype was picked up many times. The chain links TRBV29-1 to TRBJ2-5, with no clear D. The CDR3 consists of 12 residues. With 2 bases removed from V and 2 bases from J, the gap between germline ends came to 6 bases. Germline CDR1 is SQVTM and CDR2 is ANQGSEA. CDR3 residues: CSVEYVQETQYF. CDR3 in DNA: TGCAGCGTTGAATATGTACAAGAGACCCAGTACTTC.

The table lists this clonotype with a few counts. CDR3 nucleotide sequence: TGTGCCAGCAGCCAGAGGAGGGGGCGAGAGACCCAGTACTTC. It encodes CASSQRRGRETQYF. The rearrangement uses TRBV3-1 and TRBJ2-5; perhaps TRBD1 as D (7 bases). CDR3 length equals 14 residues. Germline loops: CDR1 LGHDT, CDR2 YNNKEL (reference sequence). The V gene lost 3 bases and the J gene lost 4 bases, with 12 bases spanning the gap.

In this sample, this clonotype turned up many times. V gene TRBV6-1 combines with J gene TRBJ2-7; no clear D gene. V lost 6 bases, J lost 1 base, and 10 bases lay in between. The CDR3 spans 13 residues. Germline lookup yields CDR1 MNHNS and CDR2 SASEGT. The CDR3, as DNA: TGTGCCAGCAGGGACCTCGTATCCTACGAGCAGTACGTC. This gives the protein CASRDLVSYEQYV.

There are a few counts of this clonotype. The chain carries TRBV29-1 and TRBJ1-5; D gene uncertain. This CDR3 is built from 14 residues. Looked up from germline, CDR1 is SQVTM and CDR2 is ANQGSEA. V gave up 4 bases and J gave up 0 bases, with 10 bases separating them. The CDR3 is CSVVIQNSNQPQHF. DNA of the CDR3: TGCAGCGTTGTTATCCAGAATAGCAATCAGCCCCAGCATTTT.

This clonotype was detected many times. V and J are TRBV20-1 and TRBJ2-1, with 8 bases aligning to TRBD1. CDR3 size: 11 residues. Germline V gene lookup returns CDR1 DFQATT and CDR2 SNEGSKA (reference sequence). The CDR3 loop reads CSGDRGDEQFF. The DNA of the CDR3 is TGCAGCGGTGACAGGGGCGATGAGCAGTTCTTC.

This clonotype occurred many times. The chain is built from TRBV5-6 and TRBJ2-4; D not resolved. Germline loops: CDR1 SGHDT, CDR2 YYEEEE. V lost 4 bases and J 1 base, leaving 9 bases between the germline ends. The length of the CDR3 is 14 residues. CDR3 protein: CASSTAGAKNIQYF. DNA for the CDR3: TGTGCCAGCAGCACGGCCGGGGCCAAAAACATTCAGTACTTC.

This clonotype was seen ten or more times. The chain links TRBV27 to TRBJ1-1, with D unresolved. There are 14 residues in the CDR3. Germline V gives CDR1 MNHEY, CDR2 SMNVEV (reference sequence). V lost 5 bases and J 11 bases, leaving 21 bases between the germline ends. CDR3 in DNA: TGTGCCAGCAGTCCTATGTCACTTGGAGGAAGGGCTTTCTTT. This gives the protein CASSPMSLGGRAFF.

This chain uses TRBV7-9 with TRBJ1-1, with unresolved D. This CDR3 has 14 residues. Germline lookup yields CDR1 SEHNR and CDR2 FQNEAQ (reference sequence). The V and J ends lost 5 bases and 1 base respectively, with 11 bases between them. The CDR3 spells CASSRGRANTEAFF. Here the CDR3 DNA reads TGTGCCAGCAGCCGAGGGCGGGCGAACACTGAAGCTTTCTTT. Based on the CDR3 plus reference TRBV7-9 and TRBJ1-1, the full variable domain is DTGVSQNPRHKITKRGQNVTFRCDPISEHNRLYWYRQTLGQGPEFLTYFQNEAQLEKSRLLSDRFSAERPKGSFSTLEIQRTEQGDSAMYLCASSRGRANTEAFFGQGTRLTVV.

The chain links TRBV5-6 to TRBJ2-7; 10 nucleotides match TRBD1. Germline CDR1 and CDR2: SGHDT and YYEEEE. With V trimmed by 5 bases and J by 7 bases, 15 bases remained unmatched. The CDR3 loop spans 16 amino acids. This CDR3 is CASRPQNRDRGGEQYV. Written as DNA, the CDR3 is TGTGCCAGCAGACCTCAAAACCGGGACAGGGGAGGTGAGCAGTACGTC.

This clonotype was recorded many times. The CDR3 loop is CALQGDSNQPQHF. The CDR3 coding sequence is TGTGCCTTACAAGGGGATAGCAATCAGCCCCAGCATTTT. This chain links TRBV30 with TRBJ1-5; a weak D match, TRBD1 (5 bases). Germline V gene data show CDR1 as GTSNPN and CDR2 as SVGIG (reference sequence). Between the trimmed V and J ends, which lost 7 bases and 0 bases, there was a span of 10 bases. This CDR3 spans 13 amino acids.